Listed below are T cell receptor beta chains from one sample, sequenced in a study of blood T cell repertoires in COVID-19. The protocol was immunoSEQ multiplex PCR, while the TCRdb copy is restricted to in-frame clones and leaves out a portion. The table has 200,000 to 250,000 clones, less than 90% seen once. Sequencing was done on a sample of peripheral blood. Receptor source: a woman aged 45 to 65 with acute or convalescent COVID-19. Both conserved end residues are part of each CDR3. Each record gives: V gene, D gene, J gene, CDR3 protein, CDR3 DNA. D genes are given only for firm matches.

TRBV7-9	NA	TRBJ1-4	CASSSKGPATNEKLFF	TGTGCCAGCAGCTCAAAGGGGCCGGCAACTAATGAAAAACTGTTTTTT
TRBV30	NA	TRBJ2-3	CAWSSSLHTQYF	TGTGCCTGGTCATCTAGCCTTCATACGCAGTATTTT
TRBV7-9	TRBD1	TRBJ1-1	CASSLGDRGDAFF	TGTGCCAGCAGCCTAGGAGACAGGGGGGACGCTTTCTTT
TRBV5-1	NA	TRBJ2-7	CASSLGGLYEQYF	TGCGCCAGCAGCTTGGGTGGACTCTACGAGCAGTACTTC
TRBV5-4	TRBD1	TRBJ2-5	CASSSGQGGPQETQYF	TGTGCCAGCAGCTCAGGACAGGGAGGACCCCAGGAGACCCAGTACTTC
TRBV19	TRBD2	TRBJ2-5	CASSMSSGSFGETQYF	TGTGCCAGTAGTATGTCAAGCGGGAGTTTCGGAGAGACCCAGTACTTC
TRBV10-3	TRBD1	TRBJ1-5	CAISQDRGLQPQHF	TGTGCCATCAGCCAGGACAGGGGGCTTCAGCCCCAGCATTTT
TRBV10-1	TRBD1	TRBJ2-6	CASSEGTASGANVLTF	TGCGCCAGCAGTGAGGGGACAGCTTCTGGGGCCAACGTCCTGACTTTC
TRBV12-3/TRBV12-4	NA	TRBJ1-2	CASSSTGLYGYTF	TGTGCCAGCAGTTCGACAGGACTCTATGGCTACACCTTC
TRBV11-1	TRBD1	TRBJ2-7	CASGTDNPYEQYF	TGTGCCAGCGGGACAGACAATCCCTACGAGCAGTACTTC
TRBV5-5	NA	TRBJ1-1	CASSLEGGEFLTEAFF	TGTGCCAGCAGCTTGGAGGGAGGAGAGTTCTTGACTGAAGCTTTCTTT
TRBV7-8	TRBD2	TRBJ2-5	CASSLEWGGGAETQYF	TGTGCCAGCAGCTTAGAATGGGGCGGGGGGGCTGAGACCCAGTACTTC
TRBV18	TRBD1	TRBJ2-7	CASSPGTVSYEQYF	TGTGCCAGCTCACCAGGGACAGTTTCCTACGAGCAGTACTTC
TRBV6-5	TRBD2	TRBJ2-2	CATRLAGNTGELFF	TGTGCCACCCGACTAGCGGGGAACACCGGGGAGCTGTTTTTT
TRBV30	NA	TRBJ2-7	CAWSPDSYSYEQYF	TGTGCCTGGAGCCCGGACAGCTACTCCTACGAGCAGTACTTC
TRBV30	NA	TRBJ1-6	CAWSTQNSPLHF	TGTGCCTGGAGTACACAGAATTCACCCCTCCACTTT
TRBV11-2	TRBD1	TRBJ1-5	CASSAGQGANQPQHF	TGTGCCAGCAGCGCGGGACAGGGGGCGAATCAGCCCCAGCATTTT
TRBV6-5	NA	TRBJ2-2	CASSYSRVSALGLFF	TGTGCCAGCAGTTACTCCCGAGTTAGCGCCCTGGGGCTGTTTTTT
TRBV3-1/TRBV3-2	NA	TRBJ2-3	CASSQDLWFGGFPLDTQYF	TGTGCCAGCAGCCAAGATTTGTGGTTCGGGGGTTTTCCCTTAGATACGCAGTATTTT
TRBV15	NA	TRBJ1-2	CATSRDRQAYGYTF	TGTGCCACCAGCAGAGATCGACAGGCCTATGGCTACACCTTC
TRBV7-9	TRBD1	TRBJ2-7	CASSLGDRGRDEQYF	TGTGCCAGCAGCTTAGGGGACAGGGGAAGGGACGAGCAGTACTTC
TRBV18	TRBD1	TRBJ1-4	CASSPPAQGAGNEKLFF	TGTGCCAGCTCACCTCCAGCTCAGGGGGCAGGGAATGAAAAACTGTTTTTT
TRBV5-6	TRBD2	TRBJ2-5	CASSLAGETQYF	TGTGCCAGCAGCCTAGCGGGCGAGACCCAGTACTTC
TRBV3-1/TRBV3-2	NA	TRBJ2-1	CASSQLPGSNEQFF	TGTGCCAGCAGCCAATTGCCCGGGAGCAATGAGCAGTTCTTC
TRBV27	NA	TRBJ2-7	CASSVGTYYEQYF	TGTGCCAGCAGTGTCGGGACTTACTACGAGCAGTACTTC
TRBV6-5	TRBD2	TRBJ2-7	CASSMGLAGPYEQYF	TGTGCCAGCAGTATGGGACTAGCGGGCCCATACGAGCAGTACTTC
TRBV6-5	NA	TRBJ1-5	CASSHRHSNQPQHF	TGTGCCAGCAGCCACAGACATAGCAATCAGCCCCAGCATTTT
TRBV6-1	NA	TRBJ1-4	CASSEIRGSNEKLFF	TGTGCCAGCAGTGAAATCCGGGGTTCTAATGAAAAACTGTTTTTT